This T cell receptor beta chain was sequenced in a study of T cells in Graves' hyperthyroidism and ophthalmopathy. Amplification of TCR beta CDR3 regions used RNA as the template. Initially, a first-round RT-PCR of the TCR CDR3 employed the HTBI primer set. TCRdb redid the calling of the multiplex PCR reads with MiXCR, one entry per CDR3 protein. The sample lists hundreds of thousands of distinct CDR3 sequences, roughly 22% occurring once. The trim removed 4 bases at V and 3 bases at J, leaving 12 bases unmatched. The CDR3 runs 15 residues. CDR1 is DFQATT and CDR2 is SNEGSKA in the germline V gene (reference sequence).

The chain employs TRBV20-1 and TRBJ2-7; TRBD1 matches 7 bases. The sequencing input was blood. This receptor was taken from a woman in her 70s with Graves' ophthalmopathy. The CDR3 region has the DNA TGCAGTGCTACCTCGGAGAGGGGGCCTCTCTACGAGCAGTACTTC. Translation gives CSATSERGPLYEQYF.